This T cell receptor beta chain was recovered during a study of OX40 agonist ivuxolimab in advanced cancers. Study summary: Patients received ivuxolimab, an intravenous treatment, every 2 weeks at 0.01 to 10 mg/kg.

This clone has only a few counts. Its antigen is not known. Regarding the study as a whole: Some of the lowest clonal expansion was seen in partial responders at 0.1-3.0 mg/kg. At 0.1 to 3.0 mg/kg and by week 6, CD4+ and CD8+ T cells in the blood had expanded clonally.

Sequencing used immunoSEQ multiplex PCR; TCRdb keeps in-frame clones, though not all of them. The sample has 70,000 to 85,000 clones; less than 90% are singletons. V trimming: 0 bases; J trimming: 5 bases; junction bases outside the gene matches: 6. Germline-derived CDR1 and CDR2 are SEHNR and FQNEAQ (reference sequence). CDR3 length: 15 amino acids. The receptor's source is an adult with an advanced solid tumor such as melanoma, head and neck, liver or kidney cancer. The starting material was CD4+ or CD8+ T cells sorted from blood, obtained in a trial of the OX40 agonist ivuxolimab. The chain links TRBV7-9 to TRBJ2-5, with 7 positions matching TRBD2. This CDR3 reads CASSLAGVGGETQYF. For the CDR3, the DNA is TGTGCCAGCAGCTTAGCAGGCGTGGGAGGGGAGACCCAGTACTTC.